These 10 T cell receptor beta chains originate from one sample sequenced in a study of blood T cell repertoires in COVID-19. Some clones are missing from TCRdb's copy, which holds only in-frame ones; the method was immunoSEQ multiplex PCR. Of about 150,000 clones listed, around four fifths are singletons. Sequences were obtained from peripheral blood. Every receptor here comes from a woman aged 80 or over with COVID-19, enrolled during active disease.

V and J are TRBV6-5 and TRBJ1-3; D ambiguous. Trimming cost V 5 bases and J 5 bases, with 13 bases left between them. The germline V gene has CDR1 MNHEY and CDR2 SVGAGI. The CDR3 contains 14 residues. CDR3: CASSPAGGRNTIYF. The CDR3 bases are TGTGCCAGCAGTCCGGCCGGAGGGCGAAACACCATATATTTT.

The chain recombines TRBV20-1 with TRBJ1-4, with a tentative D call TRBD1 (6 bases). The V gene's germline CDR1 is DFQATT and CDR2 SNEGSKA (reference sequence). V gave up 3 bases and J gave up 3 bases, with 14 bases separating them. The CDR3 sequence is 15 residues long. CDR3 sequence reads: CSASPPSGANEKLFF. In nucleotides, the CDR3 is TGCAGTGCTAGTCCGCCATCAGGGGCTAATGAAAAACTGTTTTTT.

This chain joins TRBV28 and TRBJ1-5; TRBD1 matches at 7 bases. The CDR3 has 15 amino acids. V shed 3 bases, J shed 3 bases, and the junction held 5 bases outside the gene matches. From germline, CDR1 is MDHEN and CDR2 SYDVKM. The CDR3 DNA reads TGTGCCAGCAGTTTTACAGGGGCCAACAATCAGCCCCAGCATTTT. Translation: CASSFTGANNQPQHF.

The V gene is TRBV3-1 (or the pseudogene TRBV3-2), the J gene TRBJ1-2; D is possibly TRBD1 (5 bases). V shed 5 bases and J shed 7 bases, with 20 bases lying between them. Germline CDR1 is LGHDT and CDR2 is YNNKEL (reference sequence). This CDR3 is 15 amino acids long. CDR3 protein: CASSMEPGLRAGYTF. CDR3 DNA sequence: TGTGCCAGCAGCATGGAACCGGGACTCCGCGCTGGCTACACCTTC.

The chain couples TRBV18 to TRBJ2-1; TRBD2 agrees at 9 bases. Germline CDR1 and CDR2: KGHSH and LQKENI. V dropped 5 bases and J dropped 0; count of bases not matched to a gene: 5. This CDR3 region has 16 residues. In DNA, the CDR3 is TGTGCCAGCTCATTCCGTAGCGGGAGCTCCTACAATGAGCAGTTCTTC. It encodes CASSFRSGSSYNEQFF.

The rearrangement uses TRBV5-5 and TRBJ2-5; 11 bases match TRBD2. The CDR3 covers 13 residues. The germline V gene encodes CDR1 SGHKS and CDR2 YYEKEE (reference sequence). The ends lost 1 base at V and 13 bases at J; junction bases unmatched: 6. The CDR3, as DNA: TGTGCCAGCAGCTTGTATCCGACTAGCGGGGTGTACTTC. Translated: CASSLYPTSGVYF.

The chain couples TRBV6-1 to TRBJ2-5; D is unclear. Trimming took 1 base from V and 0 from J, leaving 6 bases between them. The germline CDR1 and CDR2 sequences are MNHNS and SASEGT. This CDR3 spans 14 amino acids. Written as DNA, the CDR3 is TGTGCCAGCAGTGAAGGGGCCCACCAAGAGACCCAGTACTTC. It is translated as CASSEGAHQETQYF.

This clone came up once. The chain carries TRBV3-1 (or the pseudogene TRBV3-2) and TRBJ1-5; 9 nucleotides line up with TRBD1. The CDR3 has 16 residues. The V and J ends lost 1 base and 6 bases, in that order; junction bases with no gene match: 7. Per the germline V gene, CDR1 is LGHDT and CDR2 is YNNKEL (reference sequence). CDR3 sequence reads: CASSQGGQGGVQPQHF. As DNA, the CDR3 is TGTGCCAGCAGCCAAGGGGGACAGGGAGGCGTTCAGCCCCAGCATTTT.

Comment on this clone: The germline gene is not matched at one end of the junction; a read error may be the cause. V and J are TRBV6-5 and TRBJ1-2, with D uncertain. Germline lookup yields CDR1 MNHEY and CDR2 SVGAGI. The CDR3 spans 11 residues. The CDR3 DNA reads TGTGCCAGCTACGGCAAAAGGCCAGGCGACTTC. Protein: CASYGKRPGDF.

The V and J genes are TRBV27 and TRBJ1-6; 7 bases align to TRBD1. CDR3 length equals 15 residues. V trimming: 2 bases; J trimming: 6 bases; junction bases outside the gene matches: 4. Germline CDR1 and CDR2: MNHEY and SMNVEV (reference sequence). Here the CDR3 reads CASSLMGQINSPLHF. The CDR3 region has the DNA TGTGCCAGCAGTTTAATGGGACAGATTAATTCACCCCTCCACTTT.